The sequence of this T cell receptor (beta chain) was determined in a study of OX40 agonist ivuxolimab in advanced cancers. Study in general: Ivuxolimab is a fully human IgG2 antibody that activates OX40 (CD134). Cancers in dose escalation were hepatocellular, melanoma, renal cell and head and neck.

Profiling relied on immunoSEQ multiplex PCR, and the TCRdb table lists in-frame clones only, not all of them. This table holds about 73,000 clones, more than 85% found once. Germline V gives CDR1 MGHRA, CDR2 YSYEKL. The V gene end was trimmed by 4 bases and the J gene end by 4 bases; junction bases not matched to a gene: 9. CDR3 length: 16 residues. Collection of blood occurred at baseline, at cycle 4 day 1, and at cycle 7 day 1. Sequenced here: CD4+ or CD8+ T cells sorted from blood, sampled in a trial of the OX40 agonist ivuxolimab. The origin of this receptor is an adult with an advanced solid tumor such as melanoma, head and neck, liver or kidney cancer. The chain has TRBV4-1 and TRBJ2-1; 8 nucleotides align to TRBD2. CDR3 sequence: CASSPTSGGVYNEQFF. In DNA form, the CDR3 reads TGCGCCAGCAGCCCGACGAGCGGGGGAGTATACAATGAGCAGTTCTTC.